The TCR beta chain described here comes from a study of Graves' ophthalmopathy and Graves' hyperthyroidism. The sequenced template was RNA, covering the TCR beta CDR3 region. HTBI-primed RT-PCR formed the first round, and a multiplex PCR formed the second. One entry per CDR3 protein, called by TCRdb with MiXCR from the multiplex PCR reads. The sample includes roughly 400,000 distinct CDR3 sequences, just over 15% of them seen just once. The CDR3 covers 12 residues. From germline, CDR1 is DFQATT and CDR2 SNEGSKA (reference sequence). V was trimmed by 3 bases and J by 4 bases, leaving 9 bases between them. Hyperthyroidism is called stable when no ophthalmopathy develops within 18 months of follow-up. A diagnosis was made from clinical symptoms together with serum thyroxine, TRAb, thyroid ultrasound and orbital computed tomography.

The chain joins TRBV20-1 to TRBJ1-1, with D hard to call. The origin of this receptor is a woman aged 18-29 years with stable Graves' hyperthyroidism. The sequenced sample was peripheral blood. DNA of the CDR3: TGCAGTGCTAGTGATTGGACCACTGAAGCTTTCTTT. It is translated as CSASDWTTEAFF.